This T cell receptor beta chain was captured by sequencing in a study of blood T cell repertoires in COVID-19. The overall study: Samples came from the United States, Italy and Spain, spanning acute and convalescent COVID-19.

Original handling: The authors estimated nucleated cell counts from reference gene primer amplification. Some clones are missing from TCRdb's copy, which holds only in-frame ones; the method was immunoSEQ multiplex PCR. D and trimming were read from the DNA, whereas the V and J calls and clone size are those reported in that table. Counted here are some 220,000 clones, about 80% occurring once; the ten biggest clones make up approximately 1.4%. Cohort allocation depended upon clinical history that participants reported. V lost 7 bases to trimming and J lost 5 bases; unmatched junction nucleotides: 11. CDR1 SNHLY and CDR2 FYNNEI come from the germline V gene. This CDR3 comprises 15 residues.

The receptor was derived from a middle-aged woman with acute COVID-19. Material: PBMCs or T cells enriched from blood (not recorded which). The chain employs TRBV2 and TRBJ2-4, with 7 bases matching TRBD2. CDR3 coding DNA: TGTGCCAGCACCCTGGGGGGAGGGAGAGAAAACATTCAGTACTTC. Protein product: CASTLGGGRENIQYF.